This T cell receptor beta chain was captured in a study of blood T cell repertoires in COVID-19. Profiling relied on immunoSEQ multiplex PCR, and the TCRdb table lists in-frame clones only, not all of them. Of some 180,000 clones in the sample, roughly 80% were seen once. Germline CDR1 MDHEN, CDR2 SYDVKM. The CDR3 runs 14 residues. The V end was cut by 3 bases, the J end by 4 bases, with 11 bases between. The chain links TRBV28 to TRBJ2-3; D is unresolved. This TCR was sampled from a woman of 80 years or more with COVID-19, enrolled during active disease. Material for sequencing was peripheral blood. As DNA, the CDR3 is TGTGCCAGCAGTTTCGTCCACAGACCAGATACGCAGTATTTT. Protein: CASSFVHRPDTQYF.